This T cell receptor beta chain stems from a study of blood T cell repertoires in COVID-19 (dated by TCRdb to the early 2020s). Study-wide context: Samples from collaborators originated in the United States, Italy and Spain and spanned both the acute and convalescent phases of COVID-19. The samples were drawn from the first 160 participants of the ongoing ImmuneRACE study and from over 950 subjects provided by 6 global collaborators. The material from the prospective study consisted of cDNA or gDNA derived from T cells, B-cell-depleted T cells, or PBMCs. The dataset comprised deeply sampled blood TCRbeta repertoires from subjects exposed to, actively infected with, or recovered from COVID-19. The repertoires were released in a freely available public database intended as a resource for research on the immune response to SARS-CoV-2. Nearly every sample came with metadata listing a de-identified subject ID, COVID-19 status, age in years and sex. Where HLA class I and class II types were available, the types were taken from metadata supplied by the sample provider, not from assay-based typing.

The investigation overall reported the following: The quantity of clinical and demographic metadata differed by source and by participant and was supplied without curation.

For CDR1 and CDR2, the germline V gene lists SGHAT and FQNNGV. Taken from cysteine to phenylalanine, the CDR3 has 17 residues. The entry retains the CDR3 DNA only, 51 bases that are in frame from base 1. V is clipped by 1 base and J by 0 bases, and the sequence between their germline boundaries is 15 bases long. Collaborating institutions collected whole blood in K2EDTA tubes following their own protocols. For TCRbeta analysis, collaborators shipped samples in one of three forms: frozen whole blood, isolated PBMCs, or DNA extracted from either of those sample types. This clone was recorded a few times. This clone's antigen is unknown. No clone much larger than this one lies a single base away; base qualities are absent. TCRbeta CDR3 regions were amplified from genomic DNA using the immunoSEQ Assay, a bias-controlled multiplex PCR. In the authors' own workflow: Within the assay, amplification of reference gene primers was used to estimate how many nucleated cells each sample contained. Sequence reads were collapsed and filtered to measure the absolute abundance of every unique TCRbeta CDR3 rearrangement. For each sample, productive Simpson clonality was calculated as the square root of Simpson's diversity index across productive rearrangements. This immuneACCESS table, as held by TCRdb, lists in-frame sequences with V and J called but not all clones. Of the missing ones, under half trace to an unresolved V gene in checked studies; the others have no known cause. The V and J calls and clone size come from that table; D and trimming were worked out from the DNA. Across this sample there are roughly 57,000 clones, with more than 80% seen only once. The ten largest clonotypes hold approximately 15% of the sample.

This receptor chain uses TRBV11-2 and TRBJ1-1; the D gene cannot be named for sure. The clonotype was recovered from a man aged 80 or over with acute or convalescent COVID-19. Sequenced material: peripheral blood. The DNA reads as follows: TGTGCCAGCAGCTTAGCAGTGCGCTTGCGGTTGAACACTGAAGCTTTCTTT. It translates as CASSLAVRLRLNTEAFF.